This entry lists 5 T cell receptor beta chains sequenced from one sample in a study of shared clonotypes between healthy human individuals. This table comes from immunoSEQ multiplex PCR, and its TCRdb copy is limited to in-frame clones, with some not included. The sample holds 600,000 to 750,000 clones, about 90% seen once. The sample was memory CD8+ T cells from PBMCs. Indicated subset: CD45RO+ cells pooled with CCR7-negative TemRA cells. The receptors here all came from a man younger than 35 in good health. Some clones in this sample may be carry-over from other donors' samples.

This clone was found many times. V is TRBV5-6 and J is TRBJ2-7; 8 positions agree with TRBD1. The CDR3 is 15 residues long. The trim removed 7 bases at V and 3 bases at J, leaving 12 bases unmatched. The germline gives CDR1 SGHDT, CDR2 YYEEEE. The CDR3 sequence is CASHGGAQGDYEQYF. For the CDR3, the DNA is TGTGCCAGCCATGGGGGCGCACAGGGGGACTACGAGCAGTACTTC.

V is TRBV11-1 and J is TRBJ2-2; TRBD2 agrees at 10 bases. The CDR3 runs 16 residues. V shed 7 bases and J 5 bases; nucleotides not matched to a gene: 10. Per germline, CDR1 SGHAT and CDR2 FQDESV (reference sequence). CDR3: CASTLSPAGGTGELFF. In DNA, the CDR3 is TGTGCCAGCACCCTCTCCCCAGCGGGGGGGACCGGGGAGCTGTTTTTT. The full variable domain, completed using reference TRBV11-1 and TRBJ2-2, is EAEVAQSPRYKITEKSQAVAFWCDPISGHATLYWYRQILGQGPELLVQFQDESVVDDSQLPKDRFSAERLKGVDSTLKIQPAELGDSAMYLCASTLSPAGGTGELFFGEGSRLTVL.

The chain recombines TRBV13 with TRBJ2-5, with a weak D call TRBD2 (5 bases). CDR1 is PRHDT, CDR2 FYEKMQ, per germline (reference sequence). V was clipped by 5 bases and J by 5 bases, with 18 bases between them. CDR3 size: 15 residues. The CDR3 DNA is TGTGCCAGCAGCCAGAGGGCGAACCTCCGGGAGACCCAGTACTTC. It encodes CASSQRANLRETQYF.

This chain connects TRBV2 to TRBJ2-6; tentative D call: TRBD2 (6 bases). The germline V and J ends were trimmed by 7 bases and 2 bases, with 18 bases remaining between them. Germline CDR1 reads SNHLY; CDR2 reads FYNNEI. The CDR3 length is 17 residues. CDR3: CASKVGAGFAGANVLTF. The DNA for the CDR3 is TGTGCCAGCAAGGTTGGCGCGGGGTTTGCTGGGGCCAACGTCCTGACTTTC.

The V call is TRBV19, the J call TRBJ2-4, with TRBD1 identical over 10 bases. This CDR3 is 16 amino acids long. Germline loops: CDR1 LNHDA, CDR2 SQIVND (reference sequence). J lost 1 base, V lost 3 bases, and 3 bases had no gene match. The CDR3 DNA follows: TGTGCCAGTAGTATGACGGACAGGGGGGCCAAAAACATTCAGTACTTC. It encodes CASSMTDRGAKNIQYF.